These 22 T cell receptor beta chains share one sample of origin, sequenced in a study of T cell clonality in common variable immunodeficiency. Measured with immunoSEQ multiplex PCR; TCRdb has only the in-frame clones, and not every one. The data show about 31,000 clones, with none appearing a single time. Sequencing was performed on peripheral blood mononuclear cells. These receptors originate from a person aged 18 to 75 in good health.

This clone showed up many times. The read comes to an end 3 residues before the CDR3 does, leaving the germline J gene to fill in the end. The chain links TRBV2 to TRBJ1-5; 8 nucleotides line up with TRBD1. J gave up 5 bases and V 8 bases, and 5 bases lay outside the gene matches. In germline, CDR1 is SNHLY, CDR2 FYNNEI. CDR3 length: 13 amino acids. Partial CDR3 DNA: TGTGCCAGCTGCGAACAGGGGGATCAGCCC. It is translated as CASCEQGDQP. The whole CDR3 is CASCEQGDQPQHF.

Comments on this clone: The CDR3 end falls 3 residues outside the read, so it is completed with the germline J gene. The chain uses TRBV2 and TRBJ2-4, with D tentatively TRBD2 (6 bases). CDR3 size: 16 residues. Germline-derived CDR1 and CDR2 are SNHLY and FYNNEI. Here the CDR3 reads CASSEAPWGVDYGQYF. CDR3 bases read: TGTGCCAGCAGTGAAGCGCCCTGGGGGGTTGACTATGGT.

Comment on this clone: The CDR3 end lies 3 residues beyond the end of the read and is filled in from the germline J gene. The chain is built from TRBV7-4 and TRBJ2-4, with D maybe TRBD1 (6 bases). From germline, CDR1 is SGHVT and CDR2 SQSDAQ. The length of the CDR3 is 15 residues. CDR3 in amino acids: CASTYQGPRTEGQYF. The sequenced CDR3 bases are TGTGCCAGCACCTACCAGGGTCCCAGGACAGAAGGT.

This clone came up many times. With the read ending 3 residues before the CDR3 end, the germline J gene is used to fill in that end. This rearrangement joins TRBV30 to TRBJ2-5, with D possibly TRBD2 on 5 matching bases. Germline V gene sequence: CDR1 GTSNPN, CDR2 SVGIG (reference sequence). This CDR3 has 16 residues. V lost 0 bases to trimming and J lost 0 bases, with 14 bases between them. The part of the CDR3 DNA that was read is TGTGCCTGGAGTGTATGGGCTAGCAGAAACCAAGAGACC. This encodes CAWSVWASRNQET. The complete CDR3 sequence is CAWSVWASRNQETQYF.

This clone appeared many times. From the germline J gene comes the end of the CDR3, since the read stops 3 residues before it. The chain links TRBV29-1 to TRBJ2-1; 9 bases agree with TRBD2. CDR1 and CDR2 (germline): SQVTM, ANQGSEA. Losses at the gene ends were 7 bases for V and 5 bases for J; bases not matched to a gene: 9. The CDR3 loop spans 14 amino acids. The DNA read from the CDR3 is TGCAGCGCCTTCGCGGGGGGGAGTAACAATGAG. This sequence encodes CSAFAGGSNNE. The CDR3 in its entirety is CSAFAGGSNNEQFF.

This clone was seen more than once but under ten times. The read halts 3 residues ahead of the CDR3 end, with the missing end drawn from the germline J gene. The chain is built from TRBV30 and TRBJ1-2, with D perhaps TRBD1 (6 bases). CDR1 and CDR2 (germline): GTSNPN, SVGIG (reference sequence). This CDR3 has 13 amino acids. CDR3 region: CAGTGTRTDTYTF. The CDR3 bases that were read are TGTGCCGGAACCGGGACTAGGACAGATACC.

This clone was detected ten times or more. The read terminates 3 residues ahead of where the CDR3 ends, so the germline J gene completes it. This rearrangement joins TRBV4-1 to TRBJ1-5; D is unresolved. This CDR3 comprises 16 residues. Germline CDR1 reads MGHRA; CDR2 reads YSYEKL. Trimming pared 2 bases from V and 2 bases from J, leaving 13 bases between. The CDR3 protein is CASSQPAGSGNQPQHF. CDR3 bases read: TGCGCCAGCAGCCAACCCGCGGGATCGGGCAATCAGCCC.

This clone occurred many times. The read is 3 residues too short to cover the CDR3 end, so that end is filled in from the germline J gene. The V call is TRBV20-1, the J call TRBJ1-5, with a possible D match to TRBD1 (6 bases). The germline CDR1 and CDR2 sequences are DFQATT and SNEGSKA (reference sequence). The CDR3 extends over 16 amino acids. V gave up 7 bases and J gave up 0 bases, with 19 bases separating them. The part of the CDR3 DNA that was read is TGCAGTGTCAGAGGGGGTAGAGGGTCTAGCAATCAGCCC. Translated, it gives CSVRGGRGSSNQP. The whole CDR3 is CSVRGGRGSSNQPQHF.

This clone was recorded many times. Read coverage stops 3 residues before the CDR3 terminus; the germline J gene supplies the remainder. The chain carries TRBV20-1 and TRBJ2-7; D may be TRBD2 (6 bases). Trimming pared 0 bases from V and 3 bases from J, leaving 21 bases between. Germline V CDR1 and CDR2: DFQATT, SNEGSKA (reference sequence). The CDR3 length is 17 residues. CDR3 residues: CSARDSDGSSDYYEQYF. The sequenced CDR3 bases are TGCAGTGCTAGAGATTCGGACGGGAGTTCAGACTACTACGAG.

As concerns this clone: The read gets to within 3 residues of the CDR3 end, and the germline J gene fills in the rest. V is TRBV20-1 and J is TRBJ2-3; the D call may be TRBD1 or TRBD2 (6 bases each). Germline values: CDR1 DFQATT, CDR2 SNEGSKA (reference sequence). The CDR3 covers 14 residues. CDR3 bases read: TGCAGTGCTAGCATCCAGGGGAGGTTGGAGACG. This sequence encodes CSASIQGRLET. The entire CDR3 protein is CSASIQGRLETQYF.

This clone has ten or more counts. CDR3 DNA (partial): TGTGCCAGCTCACCCGGACAGGAGGGTGGC. Amino acids: CASSPGQEGG. The entire CDR3 is CASSPGQEGGYTF. The V gene is TRBV18, the J gene TRBJ1-2; 7 positions agree with TRBD1. The missing CDR3 end, 3 residues past where the read stops, is filled in from the germline J gene. The CDR3 contains 13 residues. Per the germline V gene, CDR1 is KGHSH and CDR2 is LQKENI. Trimming took 3 bases from V and 7 from J; bases not matched to a gene: 5.

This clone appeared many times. The part of the CDR3 DNA that was read is TGTGCTAGTGGTTCGCCGGGGTGGACAGGGCAGCCC. Translating it yields CASGSPGWTGQP. The full CDR3 protein is CASGSPGWTGQPQHF. The rearrangement uses TRBV12-5 and TRBJ1-5; TRBD1 aligns across 8 bases. Read sequence stops 3 residues before the CDR3 end, and the germline J gene provides the missing end. The CDR3 totals 15 residues. Trimming cost V 4 bases and J 7 bases; bases outside gene matches: 9. The V gene's germline CDR1 is LGHNT and CDR2 FRNRAP.

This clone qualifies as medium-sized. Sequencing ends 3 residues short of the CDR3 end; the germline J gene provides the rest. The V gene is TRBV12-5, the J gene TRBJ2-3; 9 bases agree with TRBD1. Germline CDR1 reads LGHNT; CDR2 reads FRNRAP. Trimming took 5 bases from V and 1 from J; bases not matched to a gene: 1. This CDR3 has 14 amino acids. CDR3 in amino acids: CASGTGGGTDTQYF. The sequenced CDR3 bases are TGTGCTAGTGGTACAGGGGGCGGCACAGATACG.

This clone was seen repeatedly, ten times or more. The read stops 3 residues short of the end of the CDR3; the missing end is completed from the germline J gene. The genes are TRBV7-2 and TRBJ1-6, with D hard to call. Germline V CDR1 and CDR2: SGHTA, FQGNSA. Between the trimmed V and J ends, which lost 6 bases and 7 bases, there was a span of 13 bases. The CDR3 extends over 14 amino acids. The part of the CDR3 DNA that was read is TGTGCCAGCAGGGCCCGCGGTGGCAATTCACCC. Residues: CASRARGGNSP. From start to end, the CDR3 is CASRARGGNSPLHF.

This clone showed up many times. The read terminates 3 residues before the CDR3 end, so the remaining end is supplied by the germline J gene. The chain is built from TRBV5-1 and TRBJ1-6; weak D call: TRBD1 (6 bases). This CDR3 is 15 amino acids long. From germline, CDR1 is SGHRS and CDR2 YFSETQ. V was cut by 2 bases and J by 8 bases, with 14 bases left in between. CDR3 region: CASSFTRKGDSPLHF. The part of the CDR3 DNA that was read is TGCGCCAGCAGCTTTACCCGAAAGGGGGATTCACCC.

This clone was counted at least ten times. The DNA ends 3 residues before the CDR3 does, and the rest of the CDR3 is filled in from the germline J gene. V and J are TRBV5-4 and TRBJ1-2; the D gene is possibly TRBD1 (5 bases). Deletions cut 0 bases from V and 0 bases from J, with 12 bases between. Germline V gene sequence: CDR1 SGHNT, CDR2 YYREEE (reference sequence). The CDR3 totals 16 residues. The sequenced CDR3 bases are TGTGCCAGCAGCTTGGCCCTGCAGGGAGCTAACTATGGC. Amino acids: CASSLALQGANYG. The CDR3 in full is CASSLALQGANYGYTF.

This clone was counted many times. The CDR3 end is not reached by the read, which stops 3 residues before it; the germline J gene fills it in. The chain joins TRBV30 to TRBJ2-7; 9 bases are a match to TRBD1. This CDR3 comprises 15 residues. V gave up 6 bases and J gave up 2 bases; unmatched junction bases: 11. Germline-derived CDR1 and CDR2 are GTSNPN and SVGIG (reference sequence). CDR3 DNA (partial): TGTGCCTGTCAAAACCCGGGACAGGGAACCTACGAG. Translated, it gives CACQNPGQGTYE. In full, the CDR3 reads CACQNPGQGTYEQYF.

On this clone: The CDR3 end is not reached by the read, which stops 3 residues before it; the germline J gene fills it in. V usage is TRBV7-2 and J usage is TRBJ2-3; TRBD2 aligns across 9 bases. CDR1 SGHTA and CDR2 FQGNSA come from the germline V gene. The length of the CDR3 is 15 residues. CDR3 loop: CASGSQRGEQETQYF. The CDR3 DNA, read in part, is TGTGCCAGCGGTTCTCAGCGGGGGGAACAAGAGACG.

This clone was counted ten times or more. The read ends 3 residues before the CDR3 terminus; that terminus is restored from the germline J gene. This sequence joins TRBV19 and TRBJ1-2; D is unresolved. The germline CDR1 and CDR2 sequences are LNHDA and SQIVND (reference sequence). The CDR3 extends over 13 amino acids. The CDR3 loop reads CASSPEGEQGYTF. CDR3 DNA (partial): TGTGCCAGTAGCCCGGAGGGCGAGCAGGGC. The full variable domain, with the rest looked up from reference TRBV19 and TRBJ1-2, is DGGITQSPKYLFRKEGQNVTLSCEQNLNHDAMYWYRQDPGQGLRLIYYSQIVNDFQKGDIAEGYSVSREKKESFPLTVTSAQKNPTAFYLCASSPEGEQGYTFGSGTRLTVV.

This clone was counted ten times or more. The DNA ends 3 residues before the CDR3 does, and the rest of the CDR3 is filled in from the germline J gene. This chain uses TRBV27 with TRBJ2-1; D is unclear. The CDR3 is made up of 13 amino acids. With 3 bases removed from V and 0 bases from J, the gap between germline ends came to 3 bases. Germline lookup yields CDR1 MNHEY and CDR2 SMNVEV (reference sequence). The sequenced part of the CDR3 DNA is TGTGCCAGCAGTTTCAGCTCCTACAATGAG. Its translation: CASSFSSYNE. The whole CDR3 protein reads CASSFSSYNEQFF.

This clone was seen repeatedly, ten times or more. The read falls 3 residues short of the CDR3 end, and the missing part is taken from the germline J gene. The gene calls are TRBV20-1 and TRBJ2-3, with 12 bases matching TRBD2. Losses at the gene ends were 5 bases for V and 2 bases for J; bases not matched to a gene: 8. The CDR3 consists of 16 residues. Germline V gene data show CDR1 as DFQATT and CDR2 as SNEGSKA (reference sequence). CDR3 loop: CSAPGTSGGPTDTQYF. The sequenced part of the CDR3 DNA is TGCAGTGCTCCCGGAACTAGCGGGGGGCCCACAGATACG.

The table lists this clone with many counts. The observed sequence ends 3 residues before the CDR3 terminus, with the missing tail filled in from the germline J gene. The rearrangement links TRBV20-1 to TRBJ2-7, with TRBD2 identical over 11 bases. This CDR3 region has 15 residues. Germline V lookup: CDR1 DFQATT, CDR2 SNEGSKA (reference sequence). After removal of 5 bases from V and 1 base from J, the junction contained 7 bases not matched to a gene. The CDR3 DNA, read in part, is TGCAGTGCTCCTCTAGCGGGGGGTCCGTCCTACGAG. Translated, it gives CSAPLAGGPSYE. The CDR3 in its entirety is CSAPLAGGPSYEQYF.